Listed here are 8 T cell receptor beta chains from one sample, sequenced in a study of cytomegalovirus exposure and HLA in healthy donors. TCRdb's copy holds only in-frame clones and misses some; the assay was immunoSEQ multiplex PCR. This table has roughly 73,000 clones, 94% appearing once. Sequencing was performed on PBMCs. The source is a young man in good health and CMV-seropositive.

The rearrangement joins TRBV5-4 to TRBJ2-7, with 7 bases fitting TRBD2. The V and J ends lost 7 bases and 0 bases, in that order; junction bases with no gene match: 4. From germline, CDR1 is SGHNT and CDR2 YYREEE (reference sequence). CDR3 size: 13 residues. The CDR3 nucleotides read TGTGCCAGCTCCCAGCGGGGCTCCTACGAGCAGTACTTC. Translation: CASSQRGSYEQYF.

This chain links TRBV11-2 with TRBJ1-5, with 7 bases aligning to TRBD1. This CDR3 is 14 amino acids long. V lost 3 bases to trimming and J lost 4 bases; unmatched junction nucleotides: 3. CDR1 SGHAT and CDR2 FQNNGV come from the germline V gene. In nucleotides, the CDR3 is TGTGCCAGCAGCTTGGGCAGGGGGAATCAGCCCCAGCATTTT. This gives the protein CASSLGRGNQPQHF.

This chain uses TRBV10-2 with TRBJ1-4; D possibly corresponds to TRBD1 (5 bases). CDR3 size: 14 residues. The ends were cut back, 2 bases at V and 5 bases at J, with 9 bases in the middle. Germline lookup yields CDR1 WSHSY and CDR2 SAAADI. The CDR3 DNA follows: TGCGCCAGCAGTGAGGCGCACAGGAATGAAAAACTGTTTTTT. This translates into CASSEAHRNEKLFF.

The V and J genes are TRBV7-3 and TRBJ2-3; a weak D match, TRBD2 (5 bases). CDR3 size: 12 residues. CDR1 is SGHTA, CDR2 FQGTGA, per germline. Trimming removed 5 bases at V and 8 bases at J, with 11 bases between. The CDR3 reads CASSRMAGTQYF. CDR3 DNA sequence: TGTGCCAGCAGCCGTATGGCGGGTACGCAGTATTTT.

The chain uses TRBV7-3 and TRBJ1-2; D is unresolved. V gave up 1 base and J gave up 8 bases, with 14 bases separating them. The CDR3 totals 14 residues. Germline CDR1 is SGHTA and CDR2 is FQGTGA. The CDR3 DNA sequence: TGTGCCAGCAGCTTAAGCGGGCGAACTGGGGGCTACACCTTC. Encoded protein: CASSLSGRTGGYTF. The whole variable domain, filled in from reference TRBV7-3 and TRBJ1-2, reads GAGVSQTPSNKVTEKGKYVELRCDPISGHTALYWYRQSLGQGPEFLIYFQGTGAADDSGLPNDRFFAVRPEGSVSTLKIQRTERGDSAVYLCASSLSGRTGGYTFGSGTRLTVV.

The chain combines TRBV4-2 with TRBJ2-3; 7 bases line up with TRBD2. The germline gives CDR1 LGHNA, CDR2 YNFKEQ. The CDR3 is 16 residues long. The V gene end was trimmed by 3 bases and the J gene end by 0 bases; junction bases not matched to a gene: 6. CDR3 loop: CASSHSSGVSTDTQYF. DNA for the CDR3: TGTGCCAGCAGCCATTCCAGCGGGGTTAGCACAGATACGCAGTATTTT.

The gene calls are TRBV5-1 and TRBJ2-1; D ambiguous. The V gene lost 4 bases and the J gene lost 5 bases, with 13 bases spanning the gap. This CDR3 is 14 amino acids long. Germline assignment: CDR1 SGHRS and CDR2 YFSETQ. Here the CDR3 reads CASSPRLVDNEQFF. The CDR3 DNA sequence: TGCGCCAGCAGCCCCCGACTCGTCGACAATGAGCAGTTCTTC.

The chain recombines TRBV10-3 with TRBJ2-3; D may be TRBD2 (6 bases). Trimming cost V 7 bases and J 2 bases, with 10 bases left between them. This CDR3 contains 13 residues. Germline CDR1 and CDR2: ENHRY and SYGVKD. CDR3 sequence (DNA): TGTGCCATCAAGAGCGGGTTCACAGATACGCAGTATTTT. Protein: CAIKSGFTDTQYF.